This T cell receptor (beta chain) was recovered during a study of lymphopenia after photon versus proton radiotherapy. In germline, CDR1 is SGHNT, CDR2 YYREEE (reference sequence). J lost 2 bases, V lost 0 bases, and 7 bases had no gene match. CDR3 size: 17 residues. Study-wide points: Relative stability marked proton patients; photon patients lost diversity and naive cells. After the lymphocyte nadir, photon-treated repertoires showed oligoclonal expansion, especially of CD8+ Temra cells. Only patients who died were analyzed for survival; proton advantage is unproven.

Libraries were prepared by immunoSEQ multiplex PCR; TCRdb keeps only in-frame clonotypes and omits some of them. The table lists 53,000 or so clones, around four fifths of them singletons. Comment on this clone: What it binds is unknown.

The chain couples TRBV5-4 to TRBJ2-7, with 11 bases lining up with TRBD2. The clonotype was recovered from a man in his fifties with gastric cancer. The source was peripheral blood, collected from a patient treated with photon-based radiotherapy. CDR3 protein: CASSLEIAGGRAYEQYF. In nucleotides, the CDR3 is TGTGCCAGCAGCTTGGAGATAGCGGGAGGGCGGGCCTACGAGCAGTACTTC.